Below are 3 T cell receptor beta chains sequenced from a single sample in a study of T cell responses to AZD1222 COVID-19 vaccine. Measured with immunoSEQ multiplex PCR; TCRdb has only the in-frame clones, and not every one. The sample holds over 55,000 clones, over 60% seen once. Here the sequenced sample was peripheral blood, taken 28 days after the second AZD1222 dose. The receptors stem from an adult who received the AZD1222 COVID-19 vaccine.

This clone was seen more than once but under ten times. The gene calls are TRBV6-6 and TRBJ2-2; TRBD1 might be the D (6 bases). The ends were cut back, 4 bases at V and 4 bases at J, with 13 bases in the middle. CDR1 and CDR2 (germline): MNHNY, SVGAGI (reference sequence). The CDR3 contains 15 residues. In nucleotides, the CDR3 is TGTGCCAGCAGTTTCAGACAGGATTCCACCGGGGAGCTGTTTTTT. Translation gives CASSFRQDSTGELFF.

This chain links TRBV5-6 with TRBJ1-6; 11 nucleotides agree with TRBD1. The CDR3 is 19 amino acids. Trimming at V came to 3 bases and at J to 0 bases, leaving 8 bases not matched to a gene. The germline V gene encodes CDR1 SGHDT and CDR2 YYEEEE. As DNA, the CDR3 is TGTGCCAGCAGCTCATCCGGGACAGGGGGAATCTCCTATAATTCACCCCTCCACTTT. This gives the protein CASSSSGTGGISYNSPLHF. Complete variable domain (other parts from reference TRBV5-6 and TRBJ1-6): DAGVTQSPTHLIKTRGQQVTLRCSPKSGHDTVSWYQQALGQGPQFIFQYYEEEERQRGNFPDRFSGHQFPNYSSELNVNALLLGDSALYLCASSSSGTGGISYNSPLHFGNGTRLTVT.

The chain carries TRBV2 and TRBJ2-5; TRBD1 matches 7 bases. Germline CDR1 reads SNHLY; CDR2 reads FYNNEI. The V and J ends lost 2 bases and 11 bases, in that order; junction bases with no gene match: 5. The CDR3 runs to 12 residues. The CDR3 loop is CASSETRGRQYF. The CDR3 DNA is TGTGCCAGCAGTGAAACGAGGGGGCGGCAGTACTTC.